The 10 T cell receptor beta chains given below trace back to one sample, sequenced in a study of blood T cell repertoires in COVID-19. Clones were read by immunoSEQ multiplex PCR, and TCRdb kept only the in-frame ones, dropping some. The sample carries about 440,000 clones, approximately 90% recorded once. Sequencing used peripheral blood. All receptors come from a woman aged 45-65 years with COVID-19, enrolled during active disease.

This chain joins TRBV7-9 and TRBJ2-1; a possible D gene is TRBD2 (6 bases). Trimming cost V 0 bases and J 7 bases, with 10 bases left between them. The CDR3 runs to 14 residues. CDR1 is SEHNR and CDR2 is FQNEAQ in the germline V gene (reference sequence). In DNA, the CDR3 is TGTGCCAGCAGCTTAGCTAGCGGATCAAATGAGCAGTTCTTC. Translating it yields CASSLASGSNEQFF.

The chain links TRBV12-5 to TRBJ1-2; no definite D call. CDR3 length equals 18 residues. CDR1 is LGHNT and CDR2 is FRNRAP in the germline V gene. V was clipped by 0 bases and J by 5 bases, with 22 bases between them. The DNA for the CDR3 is TGTGCTAGTGGTTTGGTACGAAGAGGGATCCCACGGGAATATGGCTACACCTTC. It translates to CASGLVRRGIPREYGYTF.

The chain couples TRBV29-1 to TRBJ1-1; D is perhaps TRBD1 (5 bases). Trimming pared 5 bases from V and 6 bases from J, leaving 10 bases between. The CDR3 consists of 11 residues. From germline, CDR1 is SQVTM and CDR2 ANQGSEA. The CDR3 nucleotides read TGCAGCGTTAGGGAACAGGCTGAAGCTTTCTTT. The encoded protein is CSVREQAEAFF.

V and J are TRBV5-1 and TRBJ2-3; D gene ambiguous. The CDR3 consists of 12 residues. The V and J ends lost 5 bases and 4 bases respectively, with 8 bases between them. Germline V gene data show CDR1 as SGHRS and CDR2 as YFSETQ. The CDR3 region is CASRVAADTQYF. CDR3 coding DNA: TGCGCCAGCAGAGTGGCAGCAGATACGCAGTATTTT. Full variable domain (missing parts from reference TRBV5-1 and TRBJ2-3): KAGVTQTPRYLIKTRGQQVTLSCSPISGHRSVSWYQQTPGQGLQFLFEYFSETQRNKGNFPGRFSGRQFSNSRSEMNVSTLELGDSALYLCASRVAADTQYFGPGTRLTVL.

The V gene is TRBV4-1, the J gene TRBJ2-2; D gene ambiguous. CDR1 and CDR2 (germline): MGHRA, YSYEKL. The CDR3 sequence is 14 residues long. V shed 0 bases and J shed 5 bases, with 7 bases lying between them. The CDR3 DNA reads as TGCGCCAGCAGCCAAGATCTATCGACCGGGGAGCTGTTTTTT. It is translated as CASSQDLSTGELFF.

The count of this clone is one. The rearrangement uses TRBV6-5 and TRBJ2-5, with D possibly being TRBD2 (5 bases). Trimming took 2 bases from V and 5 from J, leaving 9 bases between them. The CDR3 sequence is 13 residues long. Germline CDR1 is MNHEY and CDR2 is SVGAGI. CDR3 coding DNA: TGTGCCAGCAGTTACGAGTGGAGGGAGACCCAGTACTTC. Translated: CASSYEWRETQYF.

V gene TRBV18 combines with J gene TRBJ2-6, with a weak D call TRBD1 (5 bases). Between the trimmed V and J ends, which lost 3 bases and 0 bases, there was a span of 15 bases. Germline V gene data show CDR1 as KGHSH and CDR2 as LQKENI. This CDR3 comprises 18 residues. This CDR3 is CASSPMDNSNSGANVLTF. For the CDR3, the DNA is TGTGCCAGCTCACCGATGGACAACTCCAACTCTGGGGCCAACGTCCTGACTTTC.

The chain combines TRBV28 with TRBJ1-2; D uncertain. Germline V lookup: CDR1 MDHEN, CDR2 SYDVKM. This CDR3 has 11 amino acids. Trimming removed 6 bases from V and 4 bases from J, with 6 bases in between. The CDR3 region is CASRTSYGYTF. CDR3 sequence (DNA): TGTGCCAGCAGGACAAGCTATGGCTACACCTTC.

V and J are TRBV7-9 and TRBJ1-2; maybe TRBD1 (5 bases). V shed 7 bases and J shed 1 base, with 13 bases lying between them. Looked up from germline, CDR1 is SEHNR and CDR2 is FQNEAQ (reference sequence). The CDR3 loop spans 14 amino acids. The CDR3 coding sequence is TGTGCCAGCATCCTTGGAGGGGTTAACTATGGCTACACCTTC. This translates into CASILGGVNYGYTF.

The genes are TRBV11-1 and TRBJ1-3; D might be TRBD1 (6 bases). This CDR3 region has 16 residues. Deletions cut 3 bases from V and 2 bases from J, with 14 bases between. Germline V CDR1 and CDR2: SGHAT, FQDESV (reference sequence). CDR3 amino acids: CASSFGAPGAGNTIYF. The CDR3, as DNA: TGTGCCAGCAGCTTCGGCGCGCCAGGGGCTGGAAACACCATATATTTT.